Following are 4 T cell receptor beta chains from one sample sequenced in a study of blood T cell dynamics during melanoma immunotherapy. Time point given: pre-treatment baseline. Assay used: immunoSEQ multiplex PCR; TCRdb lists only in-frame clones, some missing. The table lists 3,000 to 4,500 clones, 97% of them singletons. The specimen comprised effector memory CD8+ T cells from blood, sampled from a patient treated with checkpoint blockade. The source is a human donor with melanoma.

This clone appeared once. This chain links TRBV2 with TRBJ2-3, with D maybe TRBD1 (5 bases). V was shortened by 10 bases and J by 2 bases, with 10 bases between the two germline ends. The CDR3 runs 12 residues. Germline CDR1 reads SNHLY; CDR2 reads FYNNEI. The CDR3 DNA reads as TGTGCCATCAGACAGATCACAGATACGCAGTATTTT. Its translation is CAIRQITDTQYF.

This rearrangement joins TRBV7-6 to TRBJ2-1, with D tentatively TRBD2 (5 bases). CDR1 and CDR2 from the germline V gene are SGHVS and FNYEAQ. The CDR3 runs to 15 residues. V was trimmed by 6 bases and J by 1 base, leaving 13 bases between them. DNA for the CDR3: TGTGCCAGCAGTTTTAGGTCGGGGTCCTACAATGAGCAGTTCTTC. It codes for CASSFRSGSYNEQFF.

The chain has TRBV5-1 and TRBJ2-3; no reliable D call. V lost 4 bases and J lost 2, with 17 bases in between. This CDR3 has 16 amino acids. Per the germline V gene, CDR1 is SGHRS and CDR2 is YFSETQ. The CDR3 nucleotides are TGCGCCAGCAGCCCGCCCGAGAAGCATTACACAGATACGCAGTATTTT. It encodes CASSPPEKHYTDTQYF.

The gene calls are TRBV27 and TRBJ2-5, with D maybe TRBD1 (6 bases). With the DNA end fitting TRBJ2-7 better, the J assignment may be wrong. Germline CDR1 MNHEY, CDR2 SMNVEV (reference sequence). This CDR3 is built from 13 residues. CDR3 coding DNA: TGTGCCAGCAGTTCGGACAGTTCCTACGAGCAGTACTTC. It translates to CASSSDSSYEQYF.